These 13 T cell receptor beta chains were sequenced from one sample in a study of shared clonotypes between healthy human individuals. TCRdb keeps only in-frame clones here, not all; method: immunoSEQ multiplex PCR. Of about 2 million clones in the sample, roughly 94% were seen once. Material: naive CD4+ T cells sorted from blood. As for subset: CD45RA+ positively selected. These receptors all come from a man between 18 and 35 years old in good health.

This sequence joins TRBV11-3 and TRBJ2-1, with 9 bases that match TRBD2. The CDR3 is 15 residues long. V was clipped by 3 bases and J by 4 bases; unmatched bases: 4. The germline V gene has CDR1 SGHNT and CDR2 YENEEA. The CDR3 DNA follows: TGTGCCAGCAGCTTTGGGACTAGCTTTTACAATGAGCAGTTCTTC. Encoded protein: CASSFGTSFYNEQFF.

CDR3 bases: TGTGCCAGCAGCGTAGGTCCCCTGCTCGGGGAGCTGTTTTTT. Encoded protein: CASSVGPLLGELFF. The chain links TRBV9 to TRBJ2-2, with D uncertain. The germline V gene has CDR1 SGDLS and CDR2 YYNGEE. The CDR3 extends over 14 amino acids. Between the trimmed V and J ends, which lost 0 bases and 7 bases, there was a span of 10 bases.

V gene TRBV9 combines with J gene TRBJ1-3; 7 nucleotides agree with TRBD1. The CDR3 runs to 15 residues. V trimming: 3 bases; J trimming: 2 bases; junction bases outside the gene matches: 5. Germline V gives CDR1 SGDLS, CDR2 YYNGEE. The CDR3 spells CASSGDSATGNTIYF. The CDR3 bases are TGTGCCAGCAGCGGGGACAGTGCGACTGGAAACACCATATATTTT.

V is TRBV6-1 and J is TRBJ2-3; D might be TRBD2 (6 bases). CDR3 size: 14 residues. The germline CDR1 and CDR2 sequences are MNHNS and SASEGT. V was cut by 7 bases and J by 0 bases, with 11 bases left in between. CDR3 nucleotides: TGTGCCAGCAAGGCGGGGTTGAGCACAGATACGCAGTATTTT. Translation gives CASKAGLSTDTQYF.

Here the CDR3 DNA reads TGTGCCAGCAGTGGGGGGGATCGTTACAATGAGCAGTTCTTC. Its protein is CASSGGDRYNEQFF. The V gene is TRBV4-2, the J gene TRBJ2-1; 7 bases are a match to TRBD2. This CDR3 region has 14 residues. Germline V gives CDR1 LGHNA, CDR2 YNFKEQ. V shed 6 bases and J 4 bases; nucleotides not matched to a gene: 6.

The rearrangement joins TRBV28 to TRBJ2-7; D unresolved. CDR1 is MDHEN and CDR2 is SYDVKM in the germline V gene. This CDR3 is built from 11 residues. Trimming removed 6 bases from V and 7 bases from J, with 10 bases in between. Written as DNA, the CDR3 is TGTGCCAGCAGCTCACGGTGGGAGCAGTACTTC. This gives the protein CASSSRWEQYF.

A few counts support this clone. This CDR3 reads CASTSGTGGGYTF. CDR3 sequence (DNA): TGTGCCAGCACATCCGGGACAGGGGGCGGCTACACCTTC. The J gene is TRBJ1-2, the V gene TRBV28, with 12 bases fitting TRBD1. The germline V gene has CDR1 MDHEN and CDR2 SYDVKM. V was clipped by 7 bases and J by 8 bases; unmatched bases: 5. The CDR3 spans 13 residues.

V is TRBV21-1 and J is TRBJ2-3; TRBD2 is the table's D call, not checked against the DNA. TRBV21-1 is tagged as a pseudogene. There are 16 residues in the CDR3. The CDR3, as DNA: TGTGCCAGCATCCCATGGGGGCTAGCGGGGATTGATACGCAGTATTTT. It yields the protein CASIPWGLAGIDTQYF.

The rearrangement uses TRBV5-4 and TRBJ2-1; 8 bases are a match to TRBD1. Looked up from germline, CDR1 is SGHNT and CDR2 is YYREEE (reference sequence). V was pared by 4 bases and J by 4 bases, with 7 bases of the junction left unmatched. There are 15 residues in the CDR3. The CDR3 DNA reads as TGTGCCAGCAGCCCTCCGGGACAGGAGTACAATGAGCAGTTCTTC. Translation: CASSPPGQEYNEQFF.

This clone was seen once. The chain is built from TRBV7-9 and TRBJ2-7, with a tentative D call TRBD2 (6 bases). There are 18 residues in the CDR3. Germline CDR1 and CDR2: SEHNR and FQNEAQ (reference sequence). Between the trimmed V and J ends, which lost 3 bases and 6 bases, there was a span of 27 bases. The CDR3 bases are TGTGCCAGCAGCTTGACCTTCCGACTAGTCGTGGGAGCTATCGAGCAGTACTTC. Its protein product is CASSLTFRLVVGAIEQYF.

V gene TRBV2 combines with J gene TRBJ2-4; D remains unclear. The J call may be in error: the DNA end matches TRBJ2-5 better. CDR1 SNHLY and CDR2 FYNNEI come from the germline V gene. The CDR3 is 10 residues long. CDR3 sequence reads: CASSDGTQYF. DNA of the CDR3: TGTGCCAGCAGTGACGGGACCCAGTACTTC.

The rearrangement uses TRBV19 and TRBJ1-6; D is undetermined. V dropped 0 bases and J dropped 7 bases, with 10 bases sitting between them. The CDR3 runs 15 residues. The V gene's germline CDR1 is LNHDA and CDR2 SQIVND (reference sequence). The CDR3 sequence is CASSIERRRNSPLHF. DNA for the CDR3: TGTGCCAGTAGTATAGAGCGACGTAGGAATTCACCCCTCCACTTT. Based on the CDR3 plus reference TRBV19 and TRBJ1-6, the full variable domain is DGGITQSPKYLFRKEGQNVTLSCEQNLNHDAMYWYRQDPGQGLRLIYYSQIVNDFQKGDIAEGYSVSREKKESFPLTVTSAQKNPTAFYLCASSIERRRNSPLHFGNGTRLTVT.

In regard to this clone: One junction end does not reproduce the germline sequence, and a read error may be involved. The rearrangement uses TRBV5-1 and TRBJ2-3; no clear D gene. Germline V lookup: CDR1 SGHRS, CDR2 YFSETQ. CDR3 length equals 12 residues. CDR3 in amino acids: CASSLESANPNF. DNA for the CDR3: TGCGCCAGCAGCTTGGAGTCAGCAAACCCCAATTTT.